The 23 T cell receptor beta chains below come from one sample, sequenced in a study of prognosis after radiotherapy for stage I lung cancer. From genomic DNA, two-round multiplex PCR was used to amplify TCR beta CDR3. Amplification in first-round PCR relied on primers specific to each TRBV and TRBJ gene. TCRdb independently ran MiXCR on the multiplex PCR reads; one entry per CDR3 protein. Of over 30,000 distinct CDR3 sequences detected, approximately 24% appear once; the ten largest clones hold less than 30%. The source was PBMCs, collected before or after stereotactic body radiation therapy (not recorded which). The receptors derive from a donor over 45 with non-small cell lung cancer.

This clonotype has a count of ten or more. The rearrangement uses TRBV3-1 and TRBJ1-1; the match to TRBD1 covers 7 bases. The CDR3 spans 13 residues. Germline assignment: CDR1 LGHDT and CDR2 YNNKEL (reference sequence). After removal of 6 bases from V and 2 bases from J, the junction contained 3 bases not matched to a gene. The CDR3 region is CASSRQGNTEAFF. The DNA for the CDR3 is TGTGCCAGCAGTCGACAGGGCAACACTGAAGCTTTCTTT.

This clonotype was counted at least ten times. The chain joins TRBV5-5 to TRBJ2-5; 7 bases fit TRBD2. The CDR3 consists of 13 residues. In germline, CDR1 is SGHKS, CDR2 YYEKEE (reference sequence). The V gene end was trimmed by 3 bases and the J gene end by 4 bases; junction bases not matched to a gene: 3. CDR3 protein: CASSWGGSETQYF. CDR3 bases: TGTGCCAGCAGCTGGGGGGGATCAGAGACCCAGTACTTC.

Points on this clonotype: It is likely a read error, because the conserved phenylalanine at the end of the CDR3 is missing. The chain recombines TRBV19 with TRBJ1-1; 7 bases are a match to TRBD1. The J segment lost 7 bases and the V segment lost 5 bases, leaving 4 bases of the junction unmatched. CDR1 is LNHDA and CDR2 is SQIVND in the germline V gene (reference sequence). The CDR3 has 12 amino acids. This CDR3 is CASSARQGEAFL. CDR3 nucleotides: TGTGCCAGTAGTGCCCGACAGGGTGAAGCTTTCCTT.

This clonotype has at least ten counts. CDR3 nucleotides: TGTGCCAGCAGTTTAGGCGTGGACCTAGAAGCTTTCTTT. This encodes CASSLGVDLEAFF. The chain links TRBV12-3 or TRBV12-4 to TRBJ1-1; D is ambiguous. The CDR3 has 13 residues. Trimming removed 1 base from V and 8 bases from J, with 11 bases in between.

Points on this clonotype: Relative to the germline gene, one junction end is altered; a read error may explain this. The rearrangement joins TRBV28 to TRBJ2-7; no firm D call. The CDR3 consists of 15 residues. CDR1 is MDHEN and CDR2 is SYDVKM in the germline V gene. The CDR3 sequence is CASTLAFSVWLEQYF. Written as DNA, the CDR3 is TGTGCCAGCACTTTAGCATTCTCGGTGTGGCTCGAGCAGTACTTC.

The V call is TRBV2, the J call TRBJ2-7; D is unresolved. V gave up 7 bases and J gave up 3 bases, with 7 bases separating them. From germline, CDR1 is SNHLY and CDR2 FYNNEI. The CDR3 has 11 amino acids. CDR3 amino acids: CASMRFYEQYF. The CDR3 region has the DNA TGTGCCAGCATGAGGTTCTACGAGCAGTACTTC.

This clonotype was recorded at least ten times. CDR3 DNA: TGTGCCAGCAGATTAGCAGGGGAGAATCAGCCCCAGCATTTT. Amino acid sequence: CASRLAGENQPQHF. This chain connects TRBV25-1 to TRBJ1-5; D possibly corresponds to TRBD1 (6 bases). Looked up from germline, CDR1 is MGHDK and CDR2 is SYGVNS. This CDR3 is 14 amino acids long. The V end lost 6 bases, the J end lost 4 bases, and 13 bases lay between the germline ends.

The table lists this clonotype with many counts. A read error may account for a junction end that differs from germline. The CDR3 loop reads CSARDPSGAYEQYF. In nucleotides, the CDR3 is TGCAGTGCGAGAGACCCCTCGGGGGCCTACGAGCAGTACTTC. V usage is TRBV20-1 and J usage is TRBJ2-7; D possibly corresponds to TRBD2 (6 bases). The CDR3 extends over 14 amino acids. The germline gives CDR1 DFQATT, CDR2 SNEGSKA (reference sequence).

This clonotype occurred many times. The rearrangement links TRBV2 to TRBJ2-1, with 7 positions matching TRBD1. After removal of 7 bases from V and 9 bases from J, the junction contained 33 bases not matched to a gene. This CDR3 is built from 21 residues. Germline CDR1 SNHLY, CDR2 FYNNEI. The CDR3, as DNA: TGTGCCAGCACTTCGGACAGGATGGGGTTTGGTTTTATGGAGAGAAGGGCTGAGCAGTTCTTC. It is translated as CASTSDRMGFGFMERRAEQFF.

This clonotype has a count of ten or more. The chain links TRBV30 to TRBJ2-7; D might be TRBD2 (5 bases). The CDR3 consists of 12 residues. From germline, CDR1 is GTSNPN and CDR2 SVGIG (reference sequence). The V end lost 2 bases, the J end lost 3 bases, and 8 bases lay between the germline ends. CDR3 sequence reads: CAWSRGNYEQYF. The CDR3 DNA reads TGTGCCTGGAGTCGAGGGAACTACGAGCAGTACTTC.

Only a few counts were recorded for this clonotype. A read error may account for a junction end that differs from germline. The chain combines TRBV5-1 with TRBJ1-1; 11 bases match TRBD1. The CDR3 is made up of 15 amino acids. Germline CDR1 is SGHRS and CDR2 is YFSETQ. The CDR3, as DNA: TGCGTCAGCAGCTTACGGACAGGGGGCGGCACTGAAGCTTTCTTT. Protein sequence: CVSSLRTGGGTEAFF.

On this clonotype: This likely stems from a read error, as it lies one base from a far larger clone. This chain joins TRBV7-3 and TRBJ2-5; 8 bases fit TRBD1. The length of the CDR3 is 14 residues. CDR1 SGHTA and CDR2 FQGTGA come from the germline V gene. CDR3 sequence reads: CASSFDRGAGEQLF. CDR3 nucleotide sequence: TGTGCCAGCAGCTTCGACAGGGGTGCTGGTGAGCAGTTATTC.

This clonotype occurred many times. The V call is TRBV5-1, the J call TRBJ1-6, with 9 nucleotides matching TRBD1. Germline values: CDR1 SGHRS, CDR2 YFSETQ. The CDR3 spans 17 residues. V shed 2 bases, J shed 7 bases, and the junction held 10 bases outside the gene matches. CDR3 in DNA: TGCGCCAGCAGCTTCTCCGGGACAGGGCAGAACAATTCACCCCTCCACTTT. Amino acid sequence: CASSFSGTGQNNSPLHF.

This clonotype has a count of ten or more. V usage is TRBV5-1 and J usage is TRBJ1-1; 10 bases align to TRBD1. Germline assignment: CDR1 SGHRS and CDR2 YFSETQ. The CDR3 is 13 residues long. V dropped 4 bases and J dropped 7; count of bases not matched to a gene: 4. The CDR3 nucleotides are TGCGCCAGCAGCCCCCGGGACAGGGGTGAAGCTTTCTTT. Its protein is CASSPRDRGEAFF. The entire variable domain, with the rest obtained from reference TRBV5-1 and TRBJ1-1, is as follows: KAGVTQTPRYLIKTRGQQVTLSCSPISGHRSVSWYQQTPGQGLQFLFEYFSETQRNKGNFPGRFSGRQFSNSRSEMNVSTLELGDSALYLCASSPRDRGEAFFGQGTRLTVV.

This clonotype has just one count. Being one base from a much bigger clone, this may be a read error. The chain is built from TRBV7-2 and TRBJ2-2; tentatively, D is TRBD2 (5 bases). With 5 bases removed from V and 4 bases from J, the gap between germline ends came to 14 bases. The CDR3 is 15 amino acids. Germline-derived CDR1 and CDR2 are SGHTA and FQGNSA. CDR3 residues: CASSHRGMGTGELFF. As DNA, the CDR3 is TGTGCCAGCAGCCATCGGGGTATGGGCACCGGGGAGCTGTTTTTT.

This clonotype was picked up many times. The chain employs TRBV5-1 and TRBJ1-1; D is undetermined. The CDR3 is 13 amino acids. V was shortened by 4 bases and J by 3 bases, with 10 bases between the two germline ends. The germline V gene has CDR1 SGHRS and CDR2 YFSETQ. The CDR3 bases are TGCGCCAGCAGCCCCCGCCGAGACACTGAAGCTTTCTTT. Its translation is CASSPRRDTEAFF.

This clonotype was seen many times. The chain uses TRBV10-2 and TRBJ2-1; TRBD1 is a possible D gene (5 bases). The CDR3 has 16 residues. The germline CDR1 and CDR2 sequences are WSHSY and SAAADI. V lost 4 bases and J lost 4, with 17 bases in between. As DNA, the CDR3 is TGCGCCAGCAGTGCGAGCAGGGCTGGTTTATACAATGAGCAGTTCTTC. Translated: CASSASRAGLYNEQFF.

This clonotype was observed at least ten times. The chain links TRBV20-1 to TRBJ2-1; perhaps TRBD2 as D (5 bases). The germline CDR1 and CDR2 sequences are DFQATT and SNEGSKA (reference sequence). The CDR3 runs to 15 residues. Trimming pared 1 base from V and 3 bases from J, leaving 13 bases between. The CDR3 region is CSARGHRTHYNEQFF. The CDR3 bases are TGCAGTGCTAGAGGTCATAGGACTCACTACAATGAGCAGTTCTTC.

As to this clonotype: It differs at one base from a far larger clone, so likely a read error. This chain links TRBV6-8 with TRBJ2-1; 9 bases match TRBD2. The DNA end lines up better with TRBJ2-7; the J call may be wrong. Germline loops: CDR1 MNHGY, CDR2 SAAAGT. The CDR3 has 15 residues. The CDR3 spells CASRSGTSSYNEQYF. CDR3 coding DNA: TGTGCCAGCAGATCCGGGACTAGCTCCTACAATGAGCAGTACTTC.

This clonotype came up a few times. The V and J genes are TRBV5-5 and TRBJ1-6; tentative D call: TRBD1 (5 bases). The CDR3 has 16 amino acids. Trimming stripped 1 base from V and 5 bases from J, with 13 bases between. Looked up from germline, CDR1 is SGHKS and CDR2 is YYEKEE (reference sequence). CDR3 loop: CASSLMGGVNNSPLHF. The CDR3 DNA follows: TGTGCCAGCAGCTTGATGGGGGGGGTTAATAATTCACCCCTCCACTTT.

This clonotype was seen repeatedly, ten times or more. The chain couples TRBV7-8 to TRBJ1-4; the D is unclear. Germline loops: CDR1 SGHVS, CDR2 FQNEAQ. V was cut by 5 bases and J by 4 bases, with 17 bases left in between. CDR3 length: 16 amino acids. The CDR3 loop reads CASSILRDASNEKLFF. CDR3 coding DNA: TGTGCCAGCAGCATCCTACGGGATGCCAGTAATGAAAAACTGTTTTTT.

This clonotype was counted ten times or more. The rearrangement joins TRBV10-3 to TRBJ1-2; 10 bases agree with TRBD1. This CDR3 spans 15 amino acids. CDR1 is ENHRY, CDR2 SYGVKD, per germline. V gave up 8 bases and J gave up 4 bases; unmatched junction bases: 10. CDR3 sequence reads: CAILPGTGVGYGYTF. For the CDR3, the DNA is TGTGCCATCTTGCCCGGGACAGGGGTTGGCTATGGCTACACCTTC.

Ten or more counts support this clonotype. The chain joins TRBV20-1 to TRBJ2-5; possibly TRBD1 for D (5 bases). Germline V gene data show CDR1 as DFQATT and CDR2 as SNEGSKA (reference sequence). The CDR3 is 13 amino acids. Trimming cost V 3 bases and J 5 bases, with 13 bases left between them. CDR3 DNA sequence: TGCAGTGCTAGTCAGGGTCAGTGGGAGACCCAGTACTTC. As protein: CSASQGQWETQYF.